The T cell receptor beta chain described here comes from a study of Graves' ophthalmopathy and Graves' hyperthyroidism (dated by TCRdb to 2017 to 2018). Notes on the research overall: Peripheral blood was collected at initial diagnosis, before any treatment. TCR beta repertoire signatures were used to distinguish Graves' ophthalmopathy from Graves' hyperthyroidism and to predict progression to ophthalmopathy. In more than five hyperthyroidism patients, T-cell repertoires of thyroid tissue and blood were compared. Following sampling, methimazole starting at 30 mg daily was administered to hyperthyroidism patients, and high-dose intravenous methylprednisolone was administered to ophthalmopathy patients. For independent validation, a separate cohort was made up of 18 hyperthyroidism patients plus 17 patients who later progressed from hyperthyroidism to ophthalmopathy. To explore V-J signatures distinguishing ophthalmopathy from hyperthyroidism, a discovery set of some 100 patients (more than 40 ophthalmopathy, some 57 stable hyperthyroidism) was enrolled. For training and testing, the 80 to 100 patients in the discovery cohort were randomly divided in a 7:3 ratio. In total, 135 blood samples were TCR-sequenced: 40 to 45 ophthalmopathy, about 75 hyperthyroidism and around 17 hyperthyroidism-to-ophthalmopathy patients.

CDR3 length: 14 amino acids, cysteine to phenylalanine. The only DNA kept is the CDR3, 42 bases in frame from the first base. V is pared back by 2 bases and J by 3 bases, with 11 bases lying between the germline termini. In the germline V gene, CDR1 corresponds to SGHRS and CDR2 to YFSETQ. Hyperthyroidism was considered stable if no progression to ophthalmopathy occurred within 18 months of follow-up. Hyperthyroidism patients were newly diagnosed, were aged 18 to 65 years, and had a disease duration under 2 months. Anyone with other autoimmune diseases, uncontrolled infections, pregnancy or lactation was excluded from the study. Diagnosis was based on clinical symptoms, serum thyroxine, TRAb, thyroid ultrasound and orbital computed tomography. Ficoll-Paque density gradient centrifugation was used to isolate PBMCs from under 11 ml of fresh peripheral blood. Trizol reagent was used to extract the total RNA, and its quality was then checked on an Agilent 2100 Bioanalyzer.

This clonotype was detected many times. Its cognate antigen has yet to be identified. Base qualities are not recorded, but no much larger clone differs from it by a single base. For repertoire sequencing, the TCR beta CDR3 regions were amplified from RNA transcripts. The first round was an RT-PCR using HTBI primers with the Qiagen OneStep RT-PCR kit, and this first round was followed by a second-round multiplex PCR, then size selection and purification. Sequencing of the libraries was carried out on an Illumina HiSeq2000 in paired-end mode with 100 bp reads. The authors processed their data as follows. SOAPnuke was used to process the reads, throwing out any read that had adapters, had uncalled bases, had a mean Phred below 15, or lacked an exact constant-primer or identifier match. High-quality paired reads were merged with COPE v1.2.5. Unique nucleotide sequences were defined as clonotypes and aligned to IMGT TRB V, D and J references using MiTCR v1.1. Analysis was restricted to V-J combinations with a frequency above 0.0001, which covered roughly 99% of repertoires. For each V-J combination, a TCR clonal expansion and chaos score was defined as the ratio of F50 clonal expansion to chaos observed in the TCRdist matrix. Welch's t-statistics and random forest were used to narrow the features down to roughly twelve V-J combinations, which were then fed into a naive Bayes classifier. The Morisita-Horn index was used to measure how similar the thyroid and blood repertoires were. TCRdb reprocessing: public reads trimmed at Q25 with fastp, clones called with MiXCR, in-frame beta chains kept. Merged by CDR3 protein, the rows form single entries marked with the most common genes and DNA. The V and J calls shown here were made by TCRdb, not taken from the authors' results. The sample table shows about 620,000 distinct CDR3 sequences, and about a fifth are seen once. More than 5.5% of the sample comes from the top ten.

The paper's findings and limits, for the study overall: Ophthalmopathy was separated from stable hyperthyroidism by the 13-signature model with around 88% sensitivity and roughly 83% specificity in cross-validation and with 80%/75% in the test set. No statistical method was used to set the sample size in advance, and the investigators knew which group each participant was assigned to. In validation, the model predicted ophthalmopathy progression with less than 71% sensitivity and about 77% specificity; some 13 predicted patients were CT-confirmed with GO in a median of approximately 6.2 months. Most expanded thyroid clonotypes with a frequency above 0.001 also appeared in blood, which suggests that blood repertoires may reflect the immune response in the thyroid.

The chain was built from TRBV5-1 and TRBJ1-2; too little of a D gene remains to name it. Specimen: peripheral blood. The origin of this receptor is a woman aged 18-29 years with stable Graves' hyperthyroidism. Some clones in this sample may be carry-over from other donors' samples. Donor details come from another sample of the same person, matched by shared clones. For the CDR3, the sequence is CASSFTNGHYGYTF. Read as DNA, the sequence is TGCGCCAGCAGCTTTACGAACGGACACTATGGCTACACCTTC.